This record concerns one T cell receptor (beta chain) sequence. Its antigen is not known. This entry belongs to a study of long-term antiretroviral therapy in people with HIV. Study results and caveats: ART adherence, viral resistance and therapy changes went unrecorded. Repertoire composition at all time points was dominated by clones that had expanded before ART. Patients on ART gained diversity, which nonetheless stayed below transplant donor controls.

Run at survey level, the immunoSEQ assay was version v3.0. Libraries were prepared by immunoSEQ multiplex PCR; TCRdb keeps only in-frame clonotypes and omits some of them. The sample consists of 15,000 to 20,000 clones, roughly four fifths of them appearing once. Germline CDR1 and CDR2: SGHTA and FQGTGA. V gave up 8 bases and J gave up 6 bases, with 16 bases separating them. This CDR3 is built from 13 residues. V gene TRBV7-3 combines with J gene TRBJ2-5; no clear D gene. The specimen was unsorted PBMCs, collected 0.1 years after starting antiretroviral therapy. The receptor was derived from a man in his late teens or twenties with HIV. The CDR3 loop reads CASAPDIRQTQYF. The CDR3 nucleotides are TGTGCCAGCGCCCCAGACATAAGACAGACCCAGTACTTC.